This T cell receptor beta chain originates from a study of T cell changes during pregnancy in multiple sclerosis. The germline V gene encodes CDR1 SGHVS and CDR2 FNYEAQ. This CDR3 contains 14 residues. V was pared by 4 bases and J by 4 bases, with 14 bases between. Repertoires were generated with immunoSEQ multiplex PCR, while TCRdb's copy carries only in-frame clones and drops some. The sample consists of fewer than 85,000 clones, about 89% of them appearing once. The origin of this receptor is a female donor with multiple sclerosis, enrolled in a pregnancy study. This rearrangement joins TRBV7-6 to TRBJ2-7; maybe TRBD2 (5 bases). The sample in question was peripheral blood, obtained before pregnancy. The CDR3 spells CASSSTPGVYEQYF. The DNA of the CDR3 is TGTGCCAGCAGCTCAACCCCCGGGGTGTACGAGCAGTACTTC.